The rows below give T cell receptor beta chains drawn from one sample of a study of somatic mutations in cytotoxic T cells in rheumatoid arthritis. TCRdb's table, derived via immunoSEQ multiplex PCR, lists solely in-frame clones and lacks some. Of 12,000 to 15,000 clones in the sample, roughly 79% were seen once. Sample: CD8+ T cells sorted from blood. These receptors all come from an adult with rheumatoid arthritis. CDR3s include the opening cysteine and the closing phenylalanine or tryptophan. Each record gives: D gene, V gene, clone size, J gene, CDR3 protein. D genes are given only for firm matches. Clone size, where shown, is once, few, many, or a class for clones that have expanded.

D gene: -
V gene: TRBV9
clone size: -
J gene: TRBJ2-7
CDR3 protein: CASSVGDTLYEQYF

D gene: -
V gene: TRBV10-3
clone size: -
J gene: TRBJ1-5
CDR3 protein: CATLPESRGPQHF

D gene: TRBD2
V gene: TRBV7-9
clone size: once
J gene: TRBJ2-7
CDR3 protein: CASSLGPSGWYEQYF

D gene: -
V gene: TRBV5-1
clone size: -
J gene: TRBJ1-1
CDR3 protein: CASEDNLGTEAFF

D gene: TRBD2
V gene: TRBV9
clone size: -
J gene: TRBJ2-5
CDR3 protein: CASSVEPGLVGTQYF

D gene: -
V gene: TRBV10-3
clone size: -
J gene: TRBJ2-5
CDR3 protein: CAISGSIEGPRGETQYF

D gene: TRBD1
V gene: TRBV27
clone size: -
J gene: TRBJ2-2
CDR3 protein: CASSLGQGTTGELFF

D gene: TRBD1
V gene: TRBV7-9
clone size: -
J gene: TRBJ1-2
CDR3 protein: CASSLEGAGWFAANYGYTF

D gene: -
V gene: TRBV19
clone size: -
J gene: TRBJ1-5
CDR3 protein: CASSRKPGRDIQPQHF

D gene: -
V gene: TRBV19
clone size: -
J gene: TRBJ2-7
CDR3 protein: CASKQGDYEQYF

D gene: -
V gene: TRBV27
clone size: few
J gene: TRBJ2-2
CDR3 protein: CASSTGFNTGELFF

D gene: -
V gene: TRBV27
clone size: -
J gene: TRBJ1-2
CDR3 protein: CAISPDGNYGYTF

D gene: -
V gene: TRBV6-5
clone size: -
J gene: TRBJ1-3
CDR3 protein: CASKRGFSGNTIYF

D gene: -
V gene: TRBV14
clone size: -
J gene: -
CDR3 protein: CASSKTLLGEQYF

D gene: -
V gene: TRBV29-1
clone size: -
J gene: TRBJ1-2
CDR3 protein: CSVEEGDLEGYTF

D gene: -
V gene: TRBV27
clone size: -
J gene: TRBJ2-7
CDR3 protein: CASSYYSDRSAYEQYF